The 3 T cell receptor beta chains listed next were all sequenced from one sample in a study of immune aging and cytomegalovirus after organ transplant. Their cognate antigens are unknown. Libraries came from microwell single-cell capture using BD Rhapsody targeted mRNA and AbSeq reagents. MiXCR was run by TCRdb on the single-cell sequencing reads, yielding one entry per CDR3 protein. Among around 21,000 distinct CDR3 sequences listed, roughly 36% were seen once. Noted time point: five sample-tagged time points from pre-transplant (day -1) to day 368 post-transplant, pooled. The starting material was CMV peptide-activated CD4+ and CD8+ T cells sorted from blood, obtained at five time points, pooled. Described subset: sorted CD8+CD137+ and CD4+CD154+ T cells after 12 to 13 h CMV IE-1 peptide stimulation. The source of these receptors is a female donor who had a heart transplant and CMV viremia.

This clonotype was seen repeatedly, ten times or more. This chain connects TRBV7-8 to TRBJ2-3; TRBD2 agrees at 7 bases. V was clipped by 4 bases and J by 4 bases; unmatched bases: 5. CDR1 and CDR2 from the germline V gene are SGHVS and FQNEAQ. The CDR3 totals 14 residues. The CDR3 loop is CASSSGGSADTQYF. The DNA of the CDR3 is TGTGCCAGCAGCTCGGGAGGTTCGGCAGATACGCAGTATTTT. Full variable domain (missing parts from reference TRBV7-8 and TRBJ2-3): GAGVSQSPRYKVAKRGQDVALRCDPISGHVSLFWYQQALGQGPEFLTYFQNEAQLDKSGLPSDRFFAERPEGSVSTLKIQRTQQEDSAVYLCASSSGGSADTQYFGPGTRLTVL.

This clonotype came up many times. This chain joins TRBV3-1 and TRBJ1-1; D is possibly TRBD1 (6 bases). The V gene lost 3 bases and the J gene lost 6 bases, with 14 bases spanning the gap. The germline V gene encodes CDR1 LGHDT and CDR2 YNNKEL (reference sequence). This CDR3 region has 14 residues. The CDR3 spells CASSHRTGIAEAFF. DNA of the CDR3: TGTGCCAGCAGCCATCGAACAGGGATCGCTGAAGCTTTCTTT. The full variable domain, rest sourced from reference TRBV3-1 and TRBJ1-1, is DTAVSQTPKYLVTQMGNDKSIKCEQNLGHDTMYWYKQDSKKFLKIMFSYNNKELIINETVPNRFSPKSPDKAHLNLHINSLELGDSAVYFCASSHRTGIAEAFFGQGTRLTVV.

This clonotype came up a few times. This chain connects TRBV5-4 to TRBJ2-5; TRBD1 aligns across 7 bases. The length of the CDR3 is 15 residues. Germline V gene data show CDR1 as SGHNT and CDR2 as YYREEE (reference sequence). V shed 4 bases, J shed 4 bases, and the junction held 10 bases outside the gene matches. The CDR3: CASSEVEGAGETQYF. Here the CDR3 DNA reads TGTGCCAGCAGCGAAGTAGAGGGGGCGGGAGAGACCCAGTACTTC. Complete variable domain (other parts from reference TRBV5-4 and TRBJ2-5): ETGVTQSPTHLIKTRGQQVTLRCSSQSGHNTVSWYQQALGQGPQFIFQYYREEENGRGNFPPRFSGLQFPNYSSELNVNALELDDSALYLCASSEVEGAGETQYFGPGTRLLVL.